This record covers a single T cell receptor (beta chain). Antigen specificity is unknown. The study ran its PCR with 60 Vbeta and 13 Jbeta primers. The repertoire was sequenced with immunoSEQ multiplex PCR; TCRdb's copy has only in-frame clones and lacks some. The sample lists 150,000 to 200,000 clones, 60% to 85% occurring once. Between the trimmed V and J ends, which lost 1 base and 8 bases, there was a span of 12 bases. The CDR3 covers 14 residues. The germline gives CDR1 SGHTA, CDR2 FQGTGA. This record comes from a study of cytomegalovirus exposure and HLA in healthy donors. The study's findings and limits: TCR beta V segments were, for the most part, productive about 87% or about 30% of the time in an earlier analysis.

The V and J genes are TRBV7-3 and TRBJ1-3; D is possibly TRBD1 (5 bases). The source of this sequence is a female donor in good health and CMV-seronegative. Sequenced input: PBMCs. CDR3 coding DNA: TGTGCCAGCAGCTTAAATGGGGCCTTGGACACCATATATTTT. Encoded protein: CASSLNGALDTIYF.